The clone carrying this T cell receptor (beta chain) occurred once. Generated by immunoSEQ multiplex PCR, the TCRdb table keeps only in-frame clones and is missing some. The table has approximately 360,000 clones, roughly 80% seen once. The entry originates in a study of blood T cell repertoires in COVID-19. The overall study: The cDNA or gDNA used as material had been derived from T cells, B-cell-depleted T cells, or PBMCs.

Everyone who took part was roughly 18 to 100 years old, and they came from about two dozen US areas. Assignments of participants to cohorts depended upon their own reported clinical history. Symptom resolution, clearance, or two negative PCRs marked donors in Cohort 3 as recovered. The CDR3 has 16 residues. Germline V gene lookup returns CDR1 MNHEY and CDR2 SMNVEV (reference sequence). V lost 5 bases to trimming and J lost 2 bases, with 19 bases between them. Specimen: PBMCs or T cells enriched from blood (not recorded which). The clonotype was recovered from a woman aged 50 to 60 who had recovered from COVID-19. The chain uses TRBV27 and TRBJ2-7; the D gene is possibly TRBD1 (6 bases). The CDR3 sequence: CASSKQLPTGTYEQYF. The CDR3, as DNA: TGTGCCAGCAGTAAACAACTCCCGACAGGAACCTACGAGCAGTACTTC.